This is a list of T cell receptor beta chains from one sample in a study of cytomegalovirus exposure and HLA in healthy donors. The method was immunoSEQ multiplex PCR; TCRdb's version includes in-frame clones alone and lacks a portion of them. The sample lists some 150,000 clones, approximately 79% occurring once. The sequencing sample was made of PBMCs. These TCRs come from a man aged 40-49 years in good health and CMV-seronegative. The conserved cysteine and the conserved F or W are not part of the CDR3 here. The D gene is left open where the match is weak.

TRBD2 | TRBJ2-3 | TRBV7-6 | ASSSGLAGSTDTQY
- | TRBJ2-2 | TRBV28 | ASRRDATSNTGELF
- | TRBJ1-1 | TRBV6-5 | ASKGRGVAEAF
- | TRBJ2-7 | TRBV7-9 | ASSSYTGSGEQY
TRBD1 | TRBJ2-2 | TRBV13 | ASSLDVGTGDTGELF
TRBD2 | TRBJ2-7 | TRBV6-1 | ASSEGIAGFAAEQY
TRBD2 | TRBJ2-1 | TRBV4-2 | ASSQEGSSGSEF
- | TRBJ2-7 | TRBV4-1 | ASSQAAGWSYEQY
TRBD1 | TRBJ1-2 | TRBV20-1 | SAPTGGNT
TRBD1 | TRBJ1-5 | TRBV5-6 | ASSNWGGQVNQPQH
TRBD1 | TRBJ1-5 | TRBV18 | ASSPDRGSNQPQH
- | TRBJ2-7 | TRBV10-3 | AISESFQVQY
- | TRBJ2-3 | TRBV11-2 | ASSPLLDTQY
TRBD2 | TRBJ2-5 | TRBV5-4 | ASRPGLGEETQY
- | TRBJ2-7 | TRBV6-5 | ASSYPIRGTYEQY
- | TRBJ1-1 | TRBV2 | ASSERRLRDTEAF
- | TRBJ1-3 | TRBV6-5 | ASSRSGRAGNTIY
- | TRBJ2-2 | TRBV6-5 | ASSPGSGELF
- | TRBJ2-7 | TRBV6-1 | ASRRAQSSYEQY
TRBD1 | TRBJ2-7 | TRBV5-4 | ASSQEPGQGYYEQY
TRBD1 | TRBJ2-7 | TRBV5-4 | ASSLDRGPEQY
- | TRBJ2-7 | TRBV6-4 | ASVTGARYEQY
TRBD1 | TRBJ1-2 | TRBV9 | ASSGQGAPNYGYT
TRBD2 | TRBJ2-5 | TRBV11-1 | ASSFLAGDLAGRETQY
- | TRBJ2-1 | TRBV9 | ASSVSPQGRQNNEQF
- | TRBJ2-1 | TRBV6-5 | ASSYSGVNEQF
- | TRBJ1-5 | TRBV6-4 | ASSQGSNQPQH
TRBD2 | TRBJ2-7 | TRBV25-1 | ASSEHASGSGLDEQY
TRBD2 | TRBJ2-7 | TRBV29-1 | SVGGHLAADSYEQY
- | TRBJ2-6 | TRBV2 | ASSRDTASGANVLT
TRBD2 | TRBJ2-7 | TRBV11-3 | ASSAGGYEQY
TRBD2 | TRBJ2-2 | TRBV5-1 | ASSLVTSGGGRRTGELF
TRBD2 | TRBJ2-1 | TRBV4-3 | ASSQDSSGSYNEQF
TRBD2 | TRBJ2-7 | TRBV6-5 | ASSYGTRGYEQY
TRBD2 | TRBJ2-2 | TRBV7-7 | ASSLRTRGSGSGELF
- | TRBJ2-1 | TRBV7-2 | ASSLVPRGSYNEQF
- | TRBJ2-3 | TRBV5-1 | ASSLRGSTDTQY
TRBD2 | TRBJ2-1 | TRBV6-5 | ASSSAGTSGSEQF
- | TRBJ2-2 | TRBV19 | ASTIGPQGSGELF
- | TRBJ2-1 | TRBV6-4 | ASSDSSQNHNEQF
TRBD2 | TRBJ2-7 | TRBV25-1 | ASQVAGSGQY
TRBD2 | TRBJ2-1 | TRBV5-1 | ASSLGSAGGLNEQF
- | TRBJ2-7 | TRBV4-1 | ASSQDVGHIYEQY
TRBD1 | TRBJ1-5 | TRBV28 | ASGTGPQPQH
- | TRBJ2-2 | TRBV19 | ASSGQGHGELF
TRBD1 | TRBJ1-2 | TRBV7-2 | ATQGQGLFGYT
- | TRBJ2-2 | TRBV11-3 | ASSQTSTGELF
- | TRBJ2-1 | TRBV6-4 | ASSDSGGYNEQF
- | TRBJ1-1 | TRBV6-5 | ASSYRQVMNTEAF
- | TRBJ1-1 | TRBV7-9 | ASSLGASYTEAF
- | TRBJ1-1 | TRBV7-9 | SSSLGPAGAEAF
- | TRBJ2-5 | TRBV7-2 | ASSLVGRVETQY
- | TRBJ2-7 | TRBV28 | ASSLTGYEQY